The present entry profiles one T cell receptor beta chain with its context. This entry comes from a study of OX40 agonist ivuxolimab in advanced cancers. Study overall: Patients were given ivuxolimab, an antibody that agonizes OX40 (CD134). Dose-escalation patients had hepatocellular carcinoma, melanoma, renal cell or head and neck cancer. It was permissible to have had prior anti-PD-1, anti-PD-L1 or anti-CTLA-4 therapy, and around 40% had some.

Sequencing used immunoSEQ multiplex PCR; TCRdb keeps in-frame clones, though not all of them. The table has around 95,000 clones, about 88% seen once. Blood was sampled at baseline, cycle 4 day 1, and cycle 7 day 1. The clonotype comes from an adult with an advanced solid tumor such as melanoma, head and neck, liver or kidney cancer. The sequencing here drew on CD4+ or CD8+ T cells sorted from blood, taken in a trial of the OX40 agonist ivuxolimab.

The CDR3 DNA reads TGTGCCAGCAGCTTAAGTGTAGGAGGGGAGACCCAGTACTTC. Protein: CASSLSVGGETQYF. The genes are TRBV11-2 and TRBJ2-5; maybe TRBD2 (6 bases). Germline V gene sequence: CDR1 SGHAT, CDR2 FQNNGV. V gave up 2 bases and J gave up 5 bases, with 12 bases separating them. This CDR3 spans 14 amino acids.